This paragraph reports one T cell receptor (beta chain). The antigen is undetermined. The data were taken from a study of graft-versus-host responses after intestinal transplantation. Data came from immunoSEQ multiplex PCR; TCRdb stores just in-frame clones and leaves some out. The sample has approximately 85,000 clones, around 93% seen once. Germline V gene lookup returns CDR1 WSHSY and CDR2 SAAADI. The CDR3 is 15 residues long. Trimming removed 4 bases at V and 7 bases at J, with 19 bases between. The specimen comprised unstimulated CD8+ T cells sorted from spleen or lymph node cells, sampled before transplant. The J gene is TRBJ1-2, the V gene TRBV10-2, with a weak D call TRBD1 (5 bases). This TCR was recovered from a human donor who was the organ donor for an intestinal transplant. CDR3 protein: CASSVGTGLGVGYTF. The DNA of the CDR3 is TGCGCCAGCAGTGTTGGTACGGGTCTGGGGGTTGGCTACACCTTC.